A selection of T cell receptor beta chains follows, all from one sample in a study of T cell changes during pregnancy in multiple sclerosis. TCRdb's table, derived via immunoSEQ multiplex PCR, lists solely in-frame clones and lacks some. The profile shows roughly 48,000 clones, approximately 95% of them singletons. The sequencing here drew on CD8+ T cells from peripheral blood mononuclear cells, taken in the first trimester of pregnancy. The receptor source for this set is a female donor with multiple sclerosis, enrolled in a pregnancy study. Both conserved end residues are part of each CDR3. The D gene is left open where the match is weak. Size tells how often a clone was seen (once, few, many) or the class of an expanded clone, and some rows leave it out.

clone size	V gene	D gene	J gene	CDR3 protein	CDR3 DNA
-	TRBV10-1	TRBD2	TRBJ2-1	CASSESGSGGGNEQFF	TGCGCCAGCAGTGAGTCCGGTAGCGGGGGAGGCAATGAGCAGTTCTTC
once	TRBV30	TRBD1	TRBJ1-1	CAWSRTGATEAFF	TGTGCCTGGAGCAGGACAGGGGCCACTGAAGCTTTCTTT
-	TRBV28	TRBD1	TRBJ2-7	CASSLGQGVDEQYF	TGTGCCAGCAGTTTAGGACAGGGGGTGGACGAGCAGTACTTC
-	TRBV5-1	TRBD2	TRBJ2-2	CASSWSESGGNTGELFF	TGCGCCAGCAGCTGGTCGGAGAGCGGGGGGAACACCGGGGAGCTGTTTTTT
-	TRBV5-6	TRBD2	TRBJ2-3	CASSSYLAGTDTQYF	TGTGCCAGCAGCTCCTATCTAGCGGGCACAGATACGCAGTATTTT
-	TRBV19	-	TRBJ1-1	CASSPTGGGYTEAFF	TGTGCCAGTAGCCCGACGGGGGGCGGATATACTGAAGCTTTCTTT
-	TRBV9	TRBD2	TRBJ2-1	CASSPGPSGSHEQFF	TGTGCCAGCAGCCCCGGCCCTAGCGGCAGTCATGAGCAGTTCTTC
-	TRBV11-2	TRBD2	TRBJ2-1	CASSLAPGLAEYNEQFF	TGTGCCAGCAGCTTAGCCCCGGGACTAGCTGAATACAATGAGCAGTTCTTC
-	TRBV5-1	TRBD1	TRBJ2-1	CASSIRQGANEQFF	TGCGCCAGCAGCATACGACAGGGGGCCAATGAGCAGTTCTTC
-	TRBV29-1	-	TRBJ2-3	CSVPQDTSTDTQYF	TGCAGCGTTCCCCAGGACACTAGCACAGATACGCAGTATTTT
-	TRBV27	TRBD1	TRBJ2-3	CASSSYLGQGAPDTQYF	TGTGCCAGCAGTTCCTACTTGGGACAGGGGGCCCCAGATACGCAGTATTTT
-	TRBV5-8	-	TRBJ2-1	CASRGGAYYNEQFF	TGTGCCAGCAGAGGGGGAGCGTACTACAATGAGCAGTTCTTC
-	TRBV6-5	-	TRBJ2-5	CASSYARDSETQYF	TGTGCCAGCAGTTACGCCCGGGACTCGGAGACCCAGTACTTC
-	TRBV5-1	TRBD2	TRBJ2-3	CASSSEREGTDTQYF	TGCGCCAGCAGCTCTGAGCGGGAGGGCACAGATACGCAGTATTTT
once	TRBV28	-	TRBJ2-7	CASSLYGGDYEQYF	TGTGCCAGCAGTCTATACGGCGGCGACTACGAGCAGTACTTC
-	TRBV27	-	TRBJ2-2	CASSPPTPYSGELFF	TGTGCCAGCAGTCCCCCAACCCCTTACTCCGGGGAGCTGTTTTTT
-	TRBV7-9	TRBD2	TRBJ2-1	CASSLGGLAGVIEQFF	TGTGCCAGCAGCTTAGGGGGACTAGCGGGAGTAATTGAGCAGTTCTTC
-	TRBV19	-	TRBJ1-1	CASSSGGTEAFF	TGTGCCAGTAGTTCCGGGGGGACTGAAGCTTTCTTT
-	TRBV13	TRBD1	TRBJ1-1	CASSSQRTGNTQAFF	TGTGCCAGCAGCTCCCAGCGGACAGGAAATACTCAAGCTTTCTTT
-	TRBV7-9	TRBD1	TRBJ1-5	CASSSGQADRRDQPQHF	TGTGCCAGCAGCTCGGGACAGGCGGACCGCCGCGATCAGCCCCAGCATTTT
-	TRBV7-2	TRBD1	TRBJ2-5	CASSSSPDRESWETQYF	TGTGCCAGCAGCTCCTCCCCCGACAGGGAAAGTTGGGAGACCCAGTACTTC
-	TRBV19	-	TRBJ1-1	CATRAGSATEAFF	TGTGCCACAAGGGCAGGGTCGGCCACTGAAGCTTTCTTT
-	TRBV2	TRBD1	TRBJ2-7	CASPQGQGDEQYF	TGTGCCAGCCCACAGGGGCAGGGGGACGAGCAGTACTTC
-	TRBV2	TRBD1	TRBJ1-2	CASEPDRNYGYTF	TGTGCCAGCGAACCGGACAGGAACTATGGCTACACCTTC
-	TRBV28	TRBD1	TRBJ2-7	CASSLGDRTYEQYF	TGTGCCAGCAGTTTAGGGGACAGAACCTACGAGCAGTACTTC
-	TRBV28	TRBD1	TRBJ2-1	CASSSQGQGEVSEQFF	TGTGCCAGCAGTTCCCAAGGACAGGGGGAAGTTAGTGAGCAGTTCTTC
-	TRBV6-6	TRBD1	TRBJ2-7	CASSYSPRGRAYEQYF	TGTGCCAGCAGTTACTCCCCCAGGGGGAGAGCCTACGAGCAGTACTTC
-	TRBV7-9	-	TRBJ2-7	CASSSATYEQYF	TGTGCCAGCAGCTCTGCTACCTACGAGCAGTACTTC
-	TRBV4-2	TRBD1	TRBJ1-2	CASSQVTGSDGYTF	TGTGCCAGCAGCCAAGTGACAGGGTCGGATGGCTACACCTTC
-	TRBV27	TRBD2	TRBJ2-7	CASSLTGGTYEQYF	TGTGCCAGCAGTTTGACGGGAGGGACCTACGAGCAGTACTTC